This T cell receptor (beta chain) derives from a study of neurological immune-mediated disorders (dated 2019 in TCRdb). Regarding the research as a whole: Peripheral blood TCR-beta repertoires from patients with HTLV-I-associated myelopathy (HAM/TSP), patients with multiple sclerosis, and healthy controls were compared in the study using UMI-based sequencing. Longitudinal samples, technical triplicates and paired sorted CD4+ and CD8+ T-cell subsets, alongside PBMC samples, were included among the roughly 96 TCR-beta libraries. The cohort comprised around 70 subjects: 15 or so HAM/TSP patients, some 34 multiple sclerosis patients and approximately 20 healthy controls. Overall study results and their limits: The highest TCR clonal expansion was observed in HAM/TSP patients, whereas the lowest was observed in MS patients, even when compared with healthy controls. No identical CDR3 amino acid sequences were found to be shared among expanded clones across subjects, suggesting that TCR-beta repertoires were private in all groups.

This clonotype appeared many times. The antigen it binds to is not known. The record has no base qualities; no much larger clone is one base away. A distance of 13 bases separates the germline ends of V and J, which lose 3 bases and 8 bases respectively. From cysteine to phenylalanine, the CDR3 is 14 amino acids long. The only DNA kept is the CDR3, 42 bases in frame from the first base. cDNA was synthesized by template-switch 5'RACE using a primer carrying a 10-nucleotide random unique molecular identifier by which each TCR transcript was tagged. Over 180 million TCR-beta sequences, covering 15-18 subjects, were produced in each sequencing run. Total RNA was extracted with the RNeasy kit. The KAPA Real-time Library Amplification kit was used to amplify TCR-beta VDJ regions with primers for the TCR constant region and the 5'RACE anchor. A first PCR added sample indexes and Illumina adaptors, and a second PCR then raised library yield. After Ampure bead purification, the roughly 650 bp TCR product was size-selected on a 2% E-gel SizeSelection system. Before pooling, library quality was checked on a Bioanalyzer, concentration was measured with Qubit, and libraries were quantified with the Kapa Library Quantification kit. An Illumina HiSeq 2500 sequenced the libraries paired-end 2 x 150 bp. To increase sequence diversity, roughly 24-30% phiX was spiked into each library pool. The source study handled its data this way. Quality-filtered reads were processed with the UMI-based MiGEC pipeline, and over 75% of raw TCR sequences were removed by the MiGEC pipeline during error correction. IMGT germline references were used for alignment of VDJ genes, and clonotypes were defined by a unique CDR3 amino acid sequence together with V-J genes. Clonal expansion, Shannon diversity and CDR3 relatedness were evaluated with VDJtools (CalcPairwiseDistances, ClusterSamples), while phylogenetic trees were built in CLCbio workbench. Using coefficient-of-variation modelling across technical triplicates, the study counted a clone as expanded if it had at least 8 unique UMIs. Using fastp trimming at Q25 and MiXCR clonotype assembly, TCRdb reanalyzed the public sequencing data and kept in-frame beta chains. Each entry merges the rows of one CDR3 protein and shows their most common DNA and genes. These V and J calls derive from TCRdb rather than the authors' analysis. In this sample the table shows 50,000 or so distinct CDR3 sequences, around 10% of which occur a single time. Clones ranked in the top ten supply 1.5% to 2% of the sample.

The healthy controls were volunteers from a blood bank in Maryland, USA. For unsorted PBMC libraries, 2 million PBMCs were used after storage in RNAlater at -80 degrees C until RNA extraction. Peripheral blood was subjected to Ficoll-Hypaque density gradient centrifugation to isolate PBMCs, which were then cryopreserved in liquid nitrogen. Sequenced sample: PBMCs. The chain couples TRBV12-3 or TRBV12-4 to TRBJ1-4; the D region possibly corresponds to TRBD1 (5 bases align). This clonotype originated in a man aged 60-69 years in good health. The DNA is TGTGCCAGCAGTTTTCTGCAGGGTCGGGAAAAACTGTTTTTT. It translates to CASSFLQGREKLFF.